Each of the 23 T cell receptor beta chains below was sequenced from the same sample in a study of metastatic and nonmetastatic thyroid tumors. All patients reached thyroid surgery having received no treatment beforehand. TCRdb re-processed the PCR reads through MiXCR. The sample holds 15,000 to 20,000 clones; 20% to 25% are singletons and the top ten take roughly a tenth. Sequences were obtained from tumor tissue. These receptor sequences come from a male donor with papillary thyroid cancer or a benign thyroid nodule (not recorded which). Some clones in this sample may be carry-over from other donors' samples.

This clone is categorized as medium-sized. J is TRBJ1-3 and V is TRBV4-3, with 7 bases matching TRBD1. The CDR3 runs to 17 residues. Germline CDR1 and CDR2: LGHNA and YSLEER. The ends lost 0 bases at V and 2 bases at J; junction bases unmatched: 7. This chain's CDR3 is CASSQDLRTGAGNTIYF. In nucleotides, the CDR3 is TGCGCCAGCAGCCAAGATTTACGAACAGGGGCTGGAAACACCATATATTTT.

This clone appeared many times. CDR3 sequence reads: CASREGETQYF. For the CDR3, the DNA is TGTGCCAGCAGGGAGGGGGAGACCCAGTACTTC. J is TRBJ2-5 and V is TRBV6-2 or TRBV6-3; a weak D match, TRBD2 (6 bases). The length of the CDR3 is 11 residues. Germline V gene data show CDR1 as MNHEY and CDR2 as SVGEGT. V was shortened by 6 bases and J by 5 bases, with 7 bases between the two germline ends.

With regard to this clone: A much bigger clone sits one base away, suggesting this may be a read error. In DNA form, the CDR3 reads TGTGCCAGCATCGGGAGGAACAATCAGCCCCATCATTTT. It codes for CASIGRNNQPHHF. The J gene is TRBJ1-5, the V gene TRBV2; D remains ambiguous. This CDR3 has 13 amino acids. Germline CDR1 reads SNHLY; CDR2 reads FYNNEI. The full variable domain, completed using reference TRBV2 and TRBJ1-5, is EPEVTQTPSHQVTQMGQEVILRCVPISNHLYFYWYRQILGQKVEFLVSFYNNEISEKSEIFDDQFSVERPDGSNFTLKIRSTKLEDSAMYFCASIGRNNQPHHFGDGTRLSIL.

With regard to this clone: The CDR3 does not close with the conserved phenylalanine or tryptophan, likely indicating a read error. The rearrangement joins TRBV20-1 to TRBJ1-4; 8 bases agree with TRBD1. The CDR3 consists of 15 residues. Germline V gene data show CDR1 as DFQATT and CDR2 as SNEGSKA (reference sequence). CDR3 protein: CSSRDPRQGNEKLFS. The CDR3 DNA reads as TGCAGTTCTAGAGATCCCCGACAGGGGAATGAAAAACTGTTTTCT.

This clone showed up just a few times. This sequence joins TRBV27 and TRBJ2-7, with 8 bases aligning to TRBD1. Germline V lookup: CDR1 MNHEY, CDR2 SMNVEV (reference sequence). This CDR3 region has 14 residues. V dropped 8 bases and J dropped 5; count of bases not matched to a gene: 11. The CDR3 DNA is TGTGCCAGCGCCCCCCGGACAGGGTCCCACGAGCAGTACTTC. Translated: CASAPRTGSHEQYF.

This clone has at least ten counts. The chain links TRBV28 to TRBJ2-3; D gene unclear. This CDR3 spans 15 amino acids. V lost 6 bases and J 5 bases, leaving 18 bases between the germline ends. Germline values: CDR1 MDHEN, CDR2 SYDVKM. The CDR3 reads CASSHTALERDTQYF. The CDR3 DNA follows: TGTGCCAGCAGCCATACTGCCCTGGAGAGAGATACGCAGTATTTT.

The sample holds a few counts of this clone. The rearrangement joins TRBV12-3 or TRBV12-4 to TRBJ2-1; 8 bases match TRBD2. J gave up 10 bases and V 4 bases, and 12 bases lay outside the gene matches. The CDR3 sequence is 15 residues long. The CDR3 region has the DNA TGTGCCAGCAGTTCTTTAGCGGGATTAAACAGAGAGCAGTTCTTC. Protein product: CASSSLAGLNREQFF.

This clone showed up many times. V gene TRBV3-1 combines with J gene TRBJ1-2; tentatively, D is TRBD1 (6 bases). The CDR3 spans 15 residues. V shed 4 bases and J shed 6 bases, with 18 bases lying between them. Germline values: CDR1 LGHDT, CDR2 YNNKEL (reference sequence). The CDR3 sequence is CASSLRDTGLNGYTF. CDR3 in DNA: TGTGCCAGCAGCCTCCGGGACACGGGCCTCAATGGCTACACCTTC.

This clone turned up a few times. The chain combines TRBV11-1 with TRBJ2-2; D is ambiguous. With 2 bases removed from V and 0 bases from J, the gap between germline ends came to 16 bases. CDR3 length: 18 residues. Germline CDR1 reads SGHAT; CDR2 reads FQDESV (reference sequence). The CDR3 sequence is CASSLPNLHGPNTGELFF. The CDR3 bases are TGTGCCAGCAGCTTACCAAATTTACATGGGCCGAACACCGGGGAGCTGTTTTTT.

At least ten counts were recorded for this clone. This chain uses TRBV4-2 with TRBJ2-1; D might be TRBD2 (6 bases). The CDR3 covers 16 residues. V was cut by 4 bases and J by 0 bases, with 13 bases left in between. Germline CDR1 reads LGHNA; CDR2 reads YNFKEQ. The CDR3 is CASSRASVSSYNEQFF. The DNA for the CDR3 is TGTGCCAGCAGCCGAGCTAGCGTTAGCTCCTACAATGAGCAGTTCTTC.

This clone has just a few counts. The DNA of the CDR3 is TGTGCCAGCAGTAGGGGGCGGGACACCGGGGAGCTGTTTTTT. Translated: CASSRGRDTGELFF. This chain connects TRBV28 to TRBJ2-2; 7 nucleotides align to TRBD1. This CDR3 comprises 14 residues. J lost 3 bases, V lost 5 bases, and 3 bases had no gene match. Germline V CDR1 and CDR2: MDHEN, SYDVKM.

This clone came up a few times. This may be a read error: a much more frequent sequence differs by one nucleotide. V and J are TRBV29-1 and TRBJ2-1, with 9 nucleotides matching TRBD2. The CDR3 covers 12 residues. The germline CDR1 and CDR2 sequences are SQVTM and ANQGSEA. Written as DNA, the CDR3 is TGCAGCGTTCGAAGACTAGCGGCTGAGCGGTTCTTC. It translates to CSVRRLAAERFF.

This clone has a count of ten or more. This chain uses TRBV5-1 with TRBJ1-2; D call uncertain. Germline CDR1 is SGHRS and CDR2 is YFSETQ. This CDR3 spans 14 amino acids. V lost 0 bases to trimming and J lost 4 bases, with 10 bases between them. In nucleotides, the CDR3 is TGCGCCAGCAGCTTGGGGCAGTCGATCTATGGCTACACCTTC. Protein: CASSLGQSIYGYTF.

The chain employs TRBV11-2 and TRBJ2-5; no firm D call. Germline-derived CDR1 and CDR2 are SGHAT and FQNNGV. The CDR3 runs to 12 residues. The V gene lost 5 bases and the J gene lost 7 bases, with 11 bases spanning the gap. CDR3 loop: CASSHHIRTQYF. In DNA, the CDR3 is TGTGCCAGCAGCCACCATATAAGGACCCAGTACTTC.

The J gene is TRBJ2-7, the V gene TRBV5-1; D might be TRBD1 (6 bases). CDR3 length: 13 amino acids. V lost 0 bases, J lost 7 bases, and 11 bases lay in between. Germline CDR1 reads SGHRS; CDR2 reads YFSETQ. The CDR3: CASSLAGVGEQYF. The CDR3 region has the DNA TGCGCCAGCAGCTTGGCAGGGGTGGGGGAGCAGTACTTC.

This clone occurred many times. The chain links TRBV30 to TRBJ2-5; 11 positions agree with TRBD2. Germline CDR1 GTSNPN, CDR2 SVGIG (reference sequence). The CDR3 totals 16 residues. V lost 2 bases and J lost 5; bases outside the gene matches: 10. CDR3 sequence reads: CAWSLVAGGLFETQYF. The CDR3 DNA reads TGTGCCTGGAGTCTTGTAGCGGGAGGGCTGTTTGAGACCCAGTACTTC.

This clone was recorded many times. V is TRBV27 and J is TRBJ2-7, with D unclear. The V end was cut by 6 bases, the J end by 2 bases, with 8 bases between. The CDR3 consists of 12 residues. The V gene's germline CDR1 is MNHEY and CDR2 SMNVEV (reference sequence). The CDR3 loop reads CASSKGTYEQYF. The CDR3 bases are TGTGCCAGCAGCAAGGGTACCTACGAGCAGTACTTC.

In its sample, this clone was seen many times. A much larger clone sits a single nucleotide away, making a read error possible. This sample also contains other DNA sequences that code for the same CDR3. The chain recombines TRBV27 with TRBJ2-1; no definite D call. This CDR3 comprises 12 residues. Germline V gene data show CDR1 as MNHEY and CDR2 as SMNVEV (reference sequence). The CDR3 nucleotides are TGTGCCAGCAGAAAGCTAGGGAATGAGCAGTTCTTT. Its protein is CASRKLGNEQFF.

At least ten counts were recorded for this clone. The chain recombines TRBV20-1 with TRBJ1-1, with D possibly TRBD1 on 5 matching bases. Between the trimmed V and J ends, which lost 3 bases and 4 bases, there was a span of 12 bases. Germline lookup yields CDR1 DFQATT and CDR2 SNEGSKA (reference sequence). This CDR3 comprises 13 residues. CDR3 sequence: CSASPRESTEAFF. CDR3 bases: TGCAGTGCTAGCCCCAGGGAAAGCACTGAAGCTTTCTTT.

This clone ranks as medium-sized. The V and J genes are TRBV6-5 and TRBJ1-3, with 8 bases identical to TRBD1. V was pared by 2 bases and J by 2 bases, with 8 bases of the junction left unmatched. The CDR3 loop spans 17 amino acids. In germline, CDR1 is MNHEY, CDR2 SVGAGI. CDR3 region: CASSYTLQGGPGNTIYF. The CDR3 coding sequence is TGTGCCAGCAGTTACACATTACAGGGGGGACCTGGAAACACCATATATTTT.

The rearrangement joins TRBV28 to TRBJ1-5; D is possibly TRBD1 (6 bases). Deletions cut 3 bases from V and 4 bases from J, with 13 bases between. The CDR3 spans 15 residues. Per germline, CDR1 MDHEN and CDR2 SYDVKM. This CDR3 is CASSFFERGNQPQHF. CDR3 nucleotides: TGTGCCAGCAGTTTCTTCGAAAGGGGGAATCAGCCCCAGCATTTT.

The gene calls are TRBV19 and TRBJ2-5; D may be TRBD1 (6 bases). Trimming removed 4 bases at V and 5 bases at J, with 17 bases between. The CDR3 runs to 15 residues. Germline CDR1 reads LNHDA; CDR2 reads SQIVND (reference sequence). The CDR3 nucleotides read TGTGCCAGTAGTACCGGACAGTATCGCGGGGAGACCCAGTACTTC. Translated: CASSTGQYRGETQYF.

This clone was picked up many times. This may be a read error, as it is one base from a much larger clone. The sample has other DNA sequences that encode this CDR3 too. The chain combines TRBV19 with TRBJ1-5, with D maybe TRBD1 (5 bases). Germline lookup yields CDR1 LNHDA and CDR2 SQIVND (reference sequence). The CDR3 contains 19 residues. The CDR3: CASSIVPGRSRGSNQPQHF. CDR3 nucleotide sequence: TGTGCCAGTAGTATAGTGCCGGGACGGAGCCGTGGTAGCAATCAGCCCCAGCACTTT.